Here is one T cell receptor (beta chain) with its context. Its target is not known. This entry comes from a study of T cell responses to AZD1222 COVID-19 vaccine. Notes on the study in general: In the spike-specific TCR repertoire, nearly half reportedly target unmutated variant regions. Donors were chiefly white British, with a greater number of females, and clonal diversity was perhaps underestimated. Repertoires were obtained solely post-peak T cell response.

The ends were cut back, 3 bases at V and 5 bases at J, with 11 bases in the middle. The germline gives CDR1 WSHSY, CDR2 SAAADI. The CDR3 sequence is 14 residues long. Clones were read by immunoSEQ multiplex PCR, and TCRdb kept only the in-frame ones, dropping some. The data show around 150,000 clones, 85% to 95% seen once. This receptor was identified in an adult in good health. The sequenced sample was peripheral blood, obtained on day 0 of AZD1222 vaccination. The chain has TRBV10-2 and TRBJ2-1, with D possibly matching TRBD1 (5 bases). The CDR3 DNA reads as TGCGCCAGCAGTGACTCAGGGATGAACAATGAGCAGTTCTTC. As protein: CASSDSGMNNEQFF.